This TCR beta chain was observed in a study of control samples from healthy donors and cancer patients. Germline V gene lookup returns CDR1 MNHNS and CDR2 SASEGT. Trimming shortened V by 1 base and J by 3 bases, and 10 bases separated the two germline ends. The CDR3 sequence is 15 residues long. The assay was immunoSEQ multiplex PCR, and TCRdb's table has in-frame clones only and misses some. The sample has around 160,000 clones, approximately 93% seen once. Specimen: blood. The sequence came from a man between 18 and 35 years old in good health. The chain carries TRBV6-1 and TRBJ1-3; possible D gene TRBD1, 6 bases. The CDR3 DNA follows: TGTGCCAGCAGTGAAGTCGGGGGCAGTGGAAACACCATATATTTT. Translated: CASSEVGGSGNTIYF.